The 11 T cell receptor beta chains given below trace back to one sample, sequenced in a study of T cell responses to AZD1222 COVID-19 vaccine. Clones were read by immunoSEQ multiplex PCR, and TCRdb kept only the in-frame ones, dropping some. The table includes 40,000 to 50,000 clones, 75% to 90% detected once. This material consisted of peripheral blood, taken 28 days after the second AZD1222 dose. The receptors were gathered from an adult who received the AZD1222 COVID-19 vaccine.

This clone was counted a single time. This chain links TRBV3-1 (or the pseudogene TRBV3-2) with TRBJ2-2; D might be TRBD1 (7 bases). The V end was cut by 5 bases, the J end by 5 bases, with 15 bases between. Germline assignment: CDR1 LGHDT and CDR2 YNNKEL (reference sequence). This CDR3 is 15 amino acids long. CDR3 in DNA: TGTGCCAGCAGCAAAGGAGGGGGCGGTACCGGGGAGCTGTTTTTT. It translates to CASSKGGGGTGELFF.

This clone was seen a single time. The CDR3 reads CASSFTGLNTEAFF. CDR3 sequence (DNA): TGTGCCAGCAGTTTTACAGGATTGAACACTGAAGCTTTCTTT. The rearrangement joins TRBV6-5 to TRBJ1-1, with D perhaps matching TRBD1 (5 bases). In germline, CDR1 is MNHEY, CDR2 SVGAGI. This CDR3 is 14 amino acids long. Trimming removed 4 bases from V and 0 bases from J, with 9 bases in between.

The chain has TRBV30 and TRBJ1-2, with TRBD1 as a possible D gene (6 bases). From germline, CDR1 is GTSNPN and CDR2 SVGIG (reference sequence). Trimming removed 0 bases at V and 1 base at J, with 12 bases between. The CDR3 is made up of 15 amino acids. The CDR3 is CAWSVRGGSNYGYTF. The CDR3 DNA reads TGTGCCTGGAGTGTACGAGGGGGTAGTAACTATGGCTACACCTTC.

The genes are TRBV28 and TRBJ1-5, with D possibly TRBD1 on 6 matching bases. V lost 6 bases to trimming and J lost 0 bases, with 18 bases between them. CDR1 MDHEN and CDR2 SYDVKM come from the germline V gene. This CDR3 is built from 17 residues. The CDR3 sequence: CASSDDHGGLSNQPQHF. The CDR3 DNA sequence: TGTGCCAGCAGCGACGACCACGGGGGGCTTAGCAATCAGCCCCAGCATTTT.

The chain has TRBV5-8 and TRBJ1-2, with D tentatively TRBD1 (5 bases). Trimming pared 0 bases from V and 5 bases from J, leaving 14 bases between. Germline lookup yields CDR1 SGHTS and CDR2 YDEGEE. CDR3 length equals 15 residues. The CDR3 DNA reads as TGTGCCAGCAGCTTGGGGGTTCGGCAGGGTTATGGCTACACCTTC. It codes for CASSLGVRQGYGYTF. Combining the CDR3 with reference TRBV5-8 and TRBJ1-2 gives the whole variable domain EAGVTQSPTHLIKTRGQQATLRCSPISGHTSVYWYQQALGLGLQFLLWYDEGEERNRGNFPPRFSGRQFPNYSSELNVNALELEDSALYLCASSLGVRQGYGYTFGSGTRLTVV.

This CDR3 is CASRGTGGQTQYF. CDR3 DNA sequence: TGTGCCTCTAGGGGGACAGGGGGCCAGACCCAGTACTTC. The rearrangement uses TRBV11-1 and TRBJ2-5; the match to TRBD1 covers 12 bases. This CDR3 contains 13 residues. The trim removed 11 bases at V and 6 bases at J, leaving 7 bases unmatched. Germline V lookup: CDR1 SGHAT, CDR2 FQDESV (reference sequence). Drawing the rest from reference TRBV11-1 and TRBJ2-5, the complete variable domain is EAEVAQSPRYKITEKSQAVAFWCDPISGHATLYWYRQILGQGPELLVQFQDESVVDDSQLPKDRFSAERLKGVDSTLKIQPAELGDSAMYLCASRGTGGQTQYFGPGTRLLVL.

V is TRBV7-2 and J is TRBJ1-6; D is perhaps TRBD1 (6 bases). Germline loops: CDR1 SGHTA, CDR2 FQGNSA. This CDR3 region has 15 residues. The V and J ends lost 1 base and 7 bases respectively, with 11 bases between them. CDR3 loop: CASSLGQGRNSPLHF. DNA for the CDR3: TGTGCCAGCAGCTTAGGGCAGGGGAGAAATTCACCCCTCCACTTT.

The genes are TRBV7-3 and TRBJ2-2; D is uncertain. Trimming cost V 2 bases and J 2 bases, with 12 bases left between them. The CDR3 spans 16 residues. CDR1 and CDR2 (germline): SGHTA, FQGTGA. Here the CDR3 reads CASSLEGHGNTGELFF. Here the CDR3 DNA reads TGTGCCAGCAGCTTAGAAGGGCACGGAAACACCGGGGAGCTGTTTTTT. Together with reference TRBV7-3 and TRBJ2-2, the CDR3 gives the full variable domain: GAGVSQTPSNKVTEKGKYVELRCDPISGHTALYWYRQSLGQGPEFLIYFQGTGAADDSGLPNDRFFAVRPEGSVSTLKIQRTERGDSAVYLCASSLEGHGNTGELFFGEGSRLTVL.

The J gene is TRBJ1-4, the V gene TRBV5-1; D is perhaps TRBD1 (5 bases). Deletions cut 0 bases from V and 4 bases from J, with 10 bases between. The CDR3 has 15 residues. Looked up from germline, CDR1 is SGHRS and CDR2 is YFSETQ. The CDR3: CASSLGREGNEKLFF. For the CDR3, the DNA is TGCGCCAGCAGCTTGGGCAGGGAAGGTAATGAAAAACTGTTTTTT.

The chain is built from TRBV6-5 and TRBJ1-1; D remains ambiguous. V lost 5 bases, J lost 7 bases, and 11 bases lay in between. CDR1 MNHEY and CDR2 SVGAGI come from the germline V gene. The CDR3 runs to 12 residues. The CDR3 region is CASSQWGFEAFF. Here the CDR3 DNA reads TGTGCCAGCAGTCAGTGGGGTTTTGAAGCTTTCTTT.

The V gene is TRBV4-1, the J gene TRBJ2-2; D is unclear. CDR3 length: 15 amino acids. The V end was cut by 1 base, the J end by 1 base, with 7 bases between. Looked up from germline, CDR1 is MGHRA and CDR2 is YSYEKL. The CDR3 sequence is CASSQARMNTGELFF. CDR3 nucleotide sequence: TGCGCCAGCAGCCAAGCTAGAATGAACACCGGGGAGCTGTTTTTT.